This record covers a single T cell receptor beta chain. The target antigen is unknown. Each CDR3 protein is one row after TCRdb ran MiXCR on the reads. The repertoire holds hundreds of thousands of distinct CDR3 sequences, with roughly 36% as singletons. This sample is drawn from a study of T cell repertoires in cytomegalovirus infection. Turning to the study itself: Through public TCR beta signatures, both CMV infection and matching HLA type were indicated. Whole-study results and caveats: Dominating the ex vivo response were TCR beta clonotypes that were CMV-specific and HLA-C-restricted. Frequencies of public TCR beta families were cumulated, and this identified carriers of CMV plus the relevant HLA.

Sequencing was performed on PBMCs. The origin of this receptor is a human donor in good health (CMV status not recorded). Some clones in this sample may be carry-over from other donors' samples.

CDR3 nucleotide sequence: TGTGCCAGCAGCGCCACCGGGACAGTGGGCTTTAGGGAGACCCAGTACTTC. Protein: CASSATGTVGFRETQYF. V usage is TRBV12-3 or TRBV12-4 and J usage is TRBJ2-5; 7 nucleotides align to TRBD1. The CDR3 spans 17 residues. Trimming at V came to 6 bases and at J to 5 bases, leaving 18 bases not matched to a gene.